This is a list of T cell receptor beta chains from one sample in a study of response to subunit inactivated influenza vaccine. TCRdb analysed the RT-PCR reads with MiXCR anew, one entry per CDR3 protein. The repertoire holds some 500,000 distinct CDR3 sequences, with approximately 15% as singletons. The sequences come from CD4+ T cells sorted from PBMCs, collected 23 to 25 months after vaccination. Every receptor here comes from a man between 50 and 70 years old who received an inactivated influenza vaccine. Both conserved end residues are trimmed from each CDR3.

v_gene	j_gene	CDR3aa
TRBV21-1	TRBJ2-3	ASSKLRRRRSTDTQY
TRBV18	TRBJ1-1	ASSQDRPQNTEAF
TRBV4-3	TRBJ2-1	ASSRSLGGYNEQF
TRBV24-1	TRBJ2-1	ATSDARQNNEQF
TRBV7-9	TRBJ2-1	ASSYGQGPSNEQF
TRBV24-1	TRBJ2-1	ATKSQGGSNEQF
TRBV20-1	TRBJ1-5	SATGYTDQPQH
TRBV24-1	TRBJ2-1	ATSDRQGALDNEQF
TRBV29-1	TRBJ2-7	SVGTHFYEQY
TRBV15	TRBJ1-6	ATSSTGTGGSPLH
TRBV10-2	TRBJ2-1	ASSESSRERF
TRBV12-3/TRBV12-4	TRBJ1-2	ASSLRQNYGYT
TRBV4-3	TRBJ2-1	ASSQHALRTGRRNEQF
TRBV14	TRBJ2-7	ASSRRQGASDEQY
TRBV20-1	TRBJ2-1	SANIRLNNEQF
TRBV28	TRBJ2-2	ASSLLWGANTGELF
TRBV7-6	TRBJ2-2	ASSLEVGQMNTGELF
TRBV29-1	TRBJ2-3	SVEKGGSPDTQY